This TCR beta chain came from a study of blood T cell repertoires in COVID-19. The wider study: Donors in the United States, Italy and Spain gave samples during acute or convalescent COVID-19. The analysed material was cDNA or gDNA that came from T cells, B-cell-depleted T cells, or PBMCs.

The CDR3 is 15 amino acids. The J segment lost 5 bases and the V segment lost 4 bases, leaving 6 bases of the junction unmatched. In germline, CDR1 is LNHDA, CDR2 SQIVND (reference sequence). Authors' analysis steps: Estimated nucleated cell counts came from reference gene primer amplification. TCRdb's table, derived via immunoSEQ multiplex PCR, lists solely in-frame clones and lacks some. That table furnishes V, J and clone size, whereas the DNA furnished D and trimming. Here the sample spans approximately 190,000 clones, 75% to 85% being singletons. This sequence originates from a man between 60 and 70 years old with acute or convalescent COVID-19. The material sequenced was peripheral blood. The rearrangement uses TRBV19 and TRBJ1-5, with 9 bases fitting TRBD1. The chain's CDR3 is CASSTRQGVYQPQHF. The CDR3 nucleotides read TGTGCCAGTAGTACCCGACAGGGGGTCTATCAGCCCCAGCATTTT.